The present T cell receptor beta chain was sequenced within a study of blood T cell repertoires in COVID-19. Overall study context: PBMCs, B-cell-depleted T cells, or T cells provided the cDNA or gDNA that made up the material.

Libraries were prepared by immunoSEQ multiplex PCR; TCRdb keeps only in-frame clonotypes and omits some of them. This sample yields about 370,000 clones, of which about 87% are seen a single time; 10% belongs to the top ten. Germline CDR1 is GTSNPN and CDR2 is SVGIG (reference sequence). The V and J ends lost 5 bases and 1 base, in that order; junction bases with no gene match: 4. The CDR3 is 13 residues long. The chain carries TRBV30 and TRBJ1-1; 7 bases agree with TRBD1. The TCR comes from a woman aged 30 to 39 with COVID-19, enrolled during active disease. Material: peripheral blood. Here the CDR3 DNA reads TGTGCCTGGGACGGACAGGAGAACACTGAAGCTTTCTTT. As protein: CAWDGQENTEAFF.